This TCR beta chain originates from a study of identical twins. Study findings and constraints: Insertions ran lower in abundant cord blood beta clonotypes, though not in memory repertoires. Its conclusions, products of cross-sectional statistical analysis, did not come from following the same donors.

A remark on this clonotype: The target antigen is unknown.

TCRdb passed the 5' RACE reads through MiXCR, listing each CDR3 protein once. The top ten hold 0.98% of the sample, which has about 660,000 distinct CDR3 sequences, 8.6% seen once. Donors uniformly comprised healthy Caucasians. This CDR3 contains 12 residues. V lost 4 bases and J lost 7, with 7 bases in between. Germline V CDR1 and CDR2: KGHDR, SFDVKD. This same sample was also taken into another study, of yellow fever vaccine responses in identical twins.

The specimen was PBMCs. This TCR was recovered from a woman between 18 and 29 years old in good health. The chain joins TRBV24-1 to TRBJ1-5; D remains unclear. For the CDR3, the DNA is TGTGCCACCAGTGAGTCGTTACAGCCCCAGCATTTT. This encodes CATSESLQPQHF.